This T cell receptor (beta chain) is from a study of T cell responses to AZD1222 COVID-19 vaccine. Second-dose groups at about 4 or about 12 weeks were pooled. Germline assignment: CDR1 ENHRY and CDR2 SYGVKD. Trimming left V 8 bases short and J 1 base short, with 8 bases between. This CDR3 region has 12 residues. This table comes from immunoSEQ multiplex PCR, and its TCRdb copy is limited to in-frame clones, with some not included. The sample has about 140,000 clones, around 89% seen once. This TCR was recovered from an adult who received the AZD1222 COVID-19 vaccine. The chain carries TRBV10-3 and TRBJ1-1; D remains unclear. Sample: peripheral blood, taken 28 days after the second AZD1222 dose. CDR3 bases: TGTGCCATCTATCGGGAGAACACTGAAGCTTTCTTT. It translates to CAIYRENTEAFF.